This entry concerns a single T cell receptor beta chain. Its cognate antigen is unknown. The data belong to a study of T cell responses to AZD1222 COVID-19 vaccine. Study observations and caveats: Nearly half of spike-specific TCRs reportedly target variant regions that are unmutated in the B.1.351 and B.1.1.7 variants. Possibly, clonal diversity was underestimated; donors were largely white British and included more females. The number of AZD1222 recipients seropositive at baseline was only 6 or 7.

Pooling of second doses given at about 4 or about 12 weeks was done. TCRdb's copy holds only in-frame clones and misses some; the assay was immunoSEQ multiplex PCR. The table lists more than 110,000 clones, roughly 91% of them singletons. The CDR3 is made up of 13 amino acids. Between the trimmed V and J ends, which lost 8 bases and 3 bases, there was a span of 14 bases. Germline lookup yields CDR1 MDHEN and CDR2 SYDVKM. This chain joins TRBV28 and TRBJ2-7; tentatively, D is TRBD1 (5 bases). This clonotype originated in an adult who received the AZD1222 COVID-19 vaccine. The input for sequencing was peripheral blood, taken 28 days after the second AZD1222 dose. Here the CDR3 DNA reads TGTGCCAGCTCCAGGGTTGACCTCTACGAGCAGTACTTC. Translation gives CASSRVDLYEQYF.